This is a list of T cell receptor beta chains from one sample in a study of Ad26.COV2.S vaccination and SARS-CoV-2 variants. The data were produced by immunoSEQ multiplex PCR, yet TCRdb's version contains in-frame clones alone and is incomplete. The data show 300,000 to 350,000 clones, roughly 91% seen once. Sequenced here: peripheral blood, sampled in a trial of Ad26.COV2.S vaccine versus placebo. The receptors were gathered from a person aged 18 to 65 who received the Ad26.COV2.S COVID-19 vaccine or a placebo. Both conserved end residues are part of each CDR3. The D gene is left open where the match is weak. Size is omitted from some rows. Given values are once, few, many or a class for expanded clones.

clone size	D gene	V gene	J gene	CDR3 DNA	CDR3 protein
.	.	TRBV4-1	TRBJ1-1	TGCGCCAGCAGCCAAGAAGGGGGATGGAACACTGAAGCTTTCTTT	CASSQEGGWNTEAFF
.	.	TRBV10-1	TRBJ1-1	TGCGCCAGCAGTTTAAACCCTAACCCAGACCCTGAAGCTTTCTTT	CASSLNPNPDPEAFF
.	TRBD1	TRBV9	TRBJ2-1	TGTGCCAGCAGCTTCGGCCGGACAGGGGTCTCCTACAATGAGCAGTTCTTC	CASSFGRTGVSYNEQFF
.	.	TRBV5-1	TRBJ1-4	TGCGCCAGCATCATTGGGACACGTGAAAAACTGTTTTTT	CASIIGTREKLFF
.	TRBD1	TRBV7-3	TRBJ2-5	TGTGCCAGCAGCTCAGGGACAGTGGAGACCCAGTACTTC	CASSSGTVETQYF
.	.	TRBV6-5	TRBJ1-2	TGTGCCAGCAGTTACGCGTACGGCGGCGCCTATGGCTACACCTTC	CASSYAYGGAYGYTF
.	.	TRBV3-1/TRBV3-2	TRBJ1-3	TGTGCCAGCAGCCTCGGCGACACCATATATTTT	CASSLGDTIYF
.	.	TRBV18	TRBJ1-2	TGTGCCAGCTCCCCCGAGGGCTACACCTTC	CASSPEGYTF
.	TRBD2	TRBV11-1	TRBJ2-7	TGTGCCAGCAGCCCTTCAGGGACTAGCGGATTCTACGAGCAGTACTTC	CASSPSGTSGFYEQYF
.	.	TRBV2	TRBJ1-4	TGTGCCAGCAGCTACAGAATAAGCGGAGAAAAACTGTTTTTT	CASSYRISGEKLFF
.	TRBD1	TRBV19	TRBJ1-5	TGTGCCAGTAGCGGGGACAGGGGGCCCAATCAGCCCCAGCATTTT	CASSGDRGPNQPQHF
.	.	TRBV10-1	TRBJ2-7	TGCGCCAGCGCGGAGGGGGGGTATTACGAGCAGTACTTC	CASAEGGYYEQYF
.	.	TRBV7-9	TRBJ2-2	TGTGCCAGCAGCTTCCCCACCGGGGAGCTGTTTTTT	CASSFPTGELFF
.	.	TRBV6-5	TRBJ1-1	TGTGCCAGCAGCAATGGACGGAGGAACACTGAAGCTTTCTTT	CASSNGRRNTEAFF
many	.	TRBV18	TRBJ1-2	TGTGCCAGCTCACCAGATCCGGTTGGTGGTGGCTACACCTTC	CASSPDPVGGGYTF
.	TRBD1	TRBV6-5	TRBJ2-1	TGTGCCAGCAGTAAAAGGACAGGGGCGGACAATGAGCAGTTCTTC	CASSKRTGADNEQFF
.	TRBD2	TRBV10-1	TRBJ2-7	TGCGCCAGCAGATCGCTTAGGACTAGCTCCTACGAGCAGTACTTC	CASRSLRTSSYEQYF
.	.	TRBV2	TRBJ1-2	TGTGCCAGCAGTCCCCCGCTTTCAGGGTTCTATGGCTACACCTTC	CASSPPLSGFYGYTF
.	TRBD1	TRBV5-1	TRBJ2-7	TGCGCCAGCAGCTTAGGGGGCACGAACCCTGAGCAGTACTTC	CASSLGGTNPEQYF
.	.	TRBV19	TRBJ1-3	TGTGCCAGTAGTACCGTCCGGGGTGGAGGAAACACCATATATTTT	CASSTVRGGGNTIYF
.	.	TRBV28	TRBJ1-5	TGTGCCAGCAGTTTAGTCGCTAATTACAATCAGCCCCAGCATTTT	CASSLVANYNQPQHF
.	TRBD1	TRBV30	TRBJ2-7	TGTGCCTGGAGTTATCGCGAACAGGGGGAGGTTGACTTC	CAWSYREQGEVDF
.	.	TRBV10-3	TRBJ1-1	TGTGCCATCAGTGAATTCGGACTGAACACTGAAGCTTTCTTT	CAISEFGLNTEAFF
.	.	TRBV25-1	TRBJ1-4	TGTGCCAGCAGTGCAGGGCTAGGTGAAAAACTGTTTTTT	CASSAGLGEKLFF
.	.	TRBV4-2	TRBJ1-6	TGTGCCAGCAGCCAAGTGGGACACGATAATTCACCCCTCCACTTT	CASSQVGHDNSPLHF
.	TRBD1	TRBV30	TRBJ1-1	TGTGCCTGGAGTGAGGGGGCTTTGAACACTGAAGCTTTCTTT	CAWSEGALNTEAFF